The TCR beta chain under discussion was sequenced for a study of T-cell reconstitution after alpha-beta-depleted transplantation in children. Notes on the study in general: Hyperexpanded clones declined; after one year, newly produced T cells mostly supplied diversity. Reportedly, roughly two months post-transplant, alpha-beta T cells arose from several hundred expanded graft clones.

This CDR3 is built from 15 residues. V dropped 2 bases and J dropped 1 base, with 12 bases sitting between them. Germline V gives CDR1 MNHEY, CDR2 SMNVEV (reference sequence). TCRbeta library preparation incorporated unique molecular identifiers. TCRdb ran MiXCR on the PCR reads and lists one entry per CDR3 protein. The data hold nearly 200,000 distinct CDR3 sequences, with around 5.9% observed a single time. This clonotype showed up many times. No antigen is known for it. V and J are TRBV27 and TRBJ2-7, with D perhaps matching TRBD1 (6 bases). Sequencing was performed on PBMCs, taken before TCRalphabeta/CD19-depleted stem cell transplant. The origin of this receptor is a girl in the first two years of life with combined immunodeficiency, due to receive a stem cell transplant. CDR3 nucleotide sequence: TGTGCCAGCAGTTTAATGGGGGCTGGTTCCTACGAGCAGTACTTC. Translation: CASSLMGAGSYEQYF.